Shown below are 11 T cell receptor beta chains from a single sample sequenced in a study of shared clonotypes between healthy human individuals. Naive CD8 isolation took CD45RO-negative cells positively selected for CCR7 and excluded terminally differentiated effector memory CD45RA+ cells. Repertoires were generated with immunoSEQ multiplex PCR, while TCRdb's copy carries only in-frame clones and drops some. The sample holds about 2.2 million clones, over 85% seen once. Specimen: naive CD8+ T cells from PBMCs. Receptors were obtained from a man aged 18-30 years in good health. Some clones in this sample may be carry-over from other donors' samples.

The V and J genes are TRBV7-2 and TRBJ2-3; D unresolved. In germline, CDR1 is SGHTA, CDR2 FQGNSA. The ends were cut back, 1 base at V and 2 bases at J, with 7 bases in the middle. The CDR3 extends over 14 amino acids. CDR3 loop: CASSLGISTDTQYF. The DNA for the CDR3 is TGTGCCAGCAGCTTAGGCATCTCCACAGATACGCAGTATTTT.

The chain is built from TRBV15 and TRBJ2-7; D is undetermined. This CDR3 is 11 amino acids long. The germline CDR1 and CDR2 sequences are LNHNV and YYDKDF (reference sequence). Trimming cost V 5 bases and J 4 bases, with 6 bases left between them. The CDR3 bases are TGTGCCACCAGCCCGGGTTACGAGCAGTACTTC. This codes for CATSPGYEQYF.

The chain employs TRBV10-3 and TRBJ2-7; tentatively, D is TRBD1 or TRBD2 (7 bases each). V lost 0 bases to trimming and J lost 2 bases, with 17 bases between them. CDR1 and CDR2 from the germline V gene are ENHRY and SYGVKD. The CDR3 length is 17 residues. The CDR3 bases are TGTGCCATCAGTGAGTCGGGAGGGGACAGTTGGCCCTACGAGCAGTACTTC. Translated: CAISESGGDSWPYEQYF.

V gene TRBV5-4 combines with J gene TRBJ2-1, with D uncertain. CDR1 is SGHNT, CDR2 YYREEE, per germline (reference sequence). Deletions cut 0 bases from V and 9 bases from J, with 7 bases between. The CDR3 has 12 residues. The CDR3 region is CASSLGLIEQFF. The CDR3 region has the DNA TGTGCCAGCAGCTTGGGGCTAATTGAGCAGTTCTTC.

V gene TRBV11-3 combines with J gene TRBJ1-1; D gene uncertain. The CDR3 sequence is 18 residues long. The V gene's germline CDR1 is SGHNT and CDR2 YENEEA. V lost 0 bases and J lost 1, with 18 bases in between. The CDR3, as DNA: TGTGCCAGCAGCTTAGATAGGTTCCAGGTTCATCAGAACACTGAAGCTTTCTTT. Protein product: CASSLDRFQVHQNTEAFF.

The chain links TRBV5-4 to TRBJ2-7, with TRBD2 matching over 8 bases. The CDR3 runs to 12 residues. The V gene's germline CDR1 is SGHNT and CDR2 YYREEE (reference sequence). With V trimmed by 7 bases and J by 5 bases, 5 bases remained unmatched. The CDR3, as DNA: TGTGCCAGCTTCGGGGGGGTCGACGAGCAGTACTTC. Its translation is CASFGGVDEQYF.

Remarks on this clone: This same CDR3 is encoded by further DNA sequences in the sample. The chain recombines TRBV28 with TRBJ1-1; D possibly corresponds to TRBD1 (6 bases). The germline V gene encodes CDR1 MDHEN and CDR2 SYDVKM. V lost 6 bases and J lost 1, with 9 bases in between. The CDR3 length is 13 residues. The CDR3 reads CASSLGQNTEAFF. CDR3 nucleotides: TGTGCCAGCAGCCTGGGACAGAACACTGAAGCTTTCTTT.

The chain is built from TRBV30 and TRBJ1-5, with D tentatively TRBD1 (6 bases). Trimming pared 2 bases from V and 3 bases from J, leaving 17 bases between. The CDR3 extends over 16 amino acids. Germline V gives CDR1 GTSNPN, CDR2 SVGIG (reference sequence). The CDR3 bases are TGTGCCTGGAGTCCGGGGGCGCAGAGTAACAATCAGCCCCAGCATTTT. Amino acid sequence: CAWSPGAQSNNQPQHF. Together with reference TRBV30 and TRBJ1-5, the CDR3 gives the full variable domain: SQTIHQWPATLVQPVGSPLSLECTVEGTSNPNLYWYRQAAGRGLQLLFYSVGIGQISSEVPQNLSASRPQDRQFILSSKKLLLSDSGFYLCAWSPGAQSNNQPQHFGDGTRLSIL.

The V and J genes are TRBV19 and TRBJ1-1; 8 bases fit TRBD1. This CDR3 is 13 amino acids long. Germline-derived CDR1 and CDR2 are LNHDA and SQIVND (reference sequence). V trimming: 6 bases; J trimming: 5 bases; junction bases outside the gene matches: 5. CDR3 coding DNA: TGTGCCAGTAGAACAGGGGGAGGAACTGAAGCTTTCTTT. The encoded protein is CASRTGGGTEAFF.

The J gene is TRBJ2-7, the V gene TRBV25-1; 7 bases fit TRBD2. There are 12 residues in the CDR3. J was trimmed by 9 bases and V by 2 bases; bases with no gene match: 4. CDR1 is MGHDK and CDR2 is SYGVNS in the germline V gene. The CDR3 DNA follows: TGTGCCAGCAGTGAAAGTCGGGGGGTGCAGTACTTC. Translation: CASSESRGVQYF.

The V gene is TRBV19, the J gene TRBJ2-1; no clear D. The CDR3 is 13 amino acids. V was trimmed by 5 bases and J by 3 bases, leaving 8 bases between them. The germline CDR1 and CDR2 sequences are LNHDA and SQIVND (reference sequence). The CDR3 DNA follows: TGTGCCAGTAGTGAGGTCTACTACAATGAGCAGTTCTTC. Translating it yields CASSEVYYNEQFF. The whole variable domain, filled in from reference TRBV19 and TRBJ2-1, reads DGGITQSPKYLFRKEGQNVTLSCEQNLNHDAMYWYRQDPGQGLRLIYYSQIVNDFQKGDIAEGYSVSREKKESFPLTVTSAQKNPTAFYLCASSEVYYNEQFFGPGTRLTVL.